This paragraph covers one T cell receptor beta chain sequence. The data were taken from a study of preoperative IRX-2 immunotherapy in early breast cancer. Specified treatment: preoperative locoregional IRX-2 cytokine immunotherapy. Patients received preoperative, locoregional IRX-2 cytokine immunotherapy in a phase Ib study. This table comes from immunoSEQ multiplex PCR, and its TCRdb copy is limited to in-frame clones, with some not included. This table holds about 42,000 clones, about 80% found once. The sequence was collected from a human donor with breast cancer. Specimen: tumor tissue, collected after IRX-2 immunotherapy.

The CDR3 nucleotides read TGTGCCAGTAGTATGACTGAGAACACTGAAGCTTTCTTT. It codes for CASSMTENTEAFF. The V gene is TRBV19, the J gene TRBJ1-1; D unresolved. This CDR3 is built from 13 residues. Germline lookup yields CDR1 LNHDA and CDR2 SQIVND (reference sequence). Between the trimmed V and J ends, which lost 3 bases and 1 base, there was a span of 6 bases.